This record covers a single T cell receptor beta chain. The table lists this clone with a few counts. There is no known antigen for this receptor. The junction departs from the called germline gene at one end, perhaps through a read error. The cohort comprised some 680 healthy bone marrow donors. At the time of sampling, all cohort members were nominally healthy, though unrecorded immune exposures were likely present. The donor tested CMV seronegative, placing the donor among the 300 to 450 seronegative members of the cohort. A peripheral blood sample was provided by each donor, and peripheral blood mononuclear cells were used for TCR beta sequencing. Genomic DNA was extracted from the blood cell samples with the Qiagen DNeasy Blood Extraction Kit. Including cysteine and phenylalanine, the CDR3 has 16 amino acids. Kept here is only the CDR3 DNA, which spans 48 bases and is read in frame from base 1. Via the germline V gene, CDR1 is MGHRA and CDR2 YSYEKL.

The sample is drawn from a study of cytomegalovirus exposure and HLA in healthy donors (dated by TCRdb to 2015 to 2018). Regarding the study in general: In an earlier analysis of approximately 640 of the donors, 276 Gb of sequence data and some 120 million unique TCR beta sequences from 150 million to 200 million T cells were reported. In addition to the first cohort of about 650 subjects, a separate validation cohort of approximately 130 different subjects was used. All discovery cohort repertoires had been generated using a single sequencing platform. A later genetic analysis took genome-wide SNP genotypes for about 65% of the 666 donors and used that subset as a discovery cohort. An early release that covered fewer than 750 HLA-typed donors contained around 300 gigabases of sequencing data and 80 million or so unique TCR sequences. The study used immunosequencing to profile the T cell repertoires of 666 subjects and linked those repertoires to cytomegalovirus serostatus. Roughly 5 DR-DQ haplotypes were handled as single units for association and clustering because linkage in the cohort was strong. The study aimed to test whether cataloging public T cell receptors could reveal signatures of past pathogen exposure. To predict cytomegalovirus infection status, the study combined high-throughput TCR immunosequencing, statistical association of individual TCRs with disease status, and machine learning. Of the approximately 400 genotyped donors, approximately 83% fell in the genetic ancestry cluster associated with self-reported Caucasian donors. HLA typing included class I and class II loci at four-digit resolution. Typing coverage varied by locus: roughly 620-630 donors for A, B, C, DRB1 and DQB1; roughly 500 for DQA1; more than 600 for DPA1; more than 450 for DPB1. Donor age, sex, ethnicity and CMV serostatus were compiled together with the repertoire data. The later analysis used no new phenotypic data to find candidate immune exposures, relying instead on TCR beta sequences and their occurrence across donors. To study patterns of TCR occurrence, a later analysis re-analyzed previously published TCR beta repertoires from 666 donors and added high-resolution HLA genotyping. Among about 410 genotyped donors of the cohort, an average of approximately 240,000 unique TCR beta nucleotide sequences was sequenced per donor, of which roughly 17% were non-productive. An earlier analysis of about 600 of the donors used high-throughput TCR beta sequencing to judge whether each TCR beta V gene segment behaved as functional or pseudogenic.

Libraries were made using the immunoSEQ multiplex PCR assay. For the multiplex PCR, a mixture combining 60 forward primers for TCR Vbeta segments and 13 reverse primers for TCR Jbeta segments was used. Amplification of the CDR3 region of rearranged TCR beta genes was performed with a multiplex PCR assay on genomic DNA. The Illumina HiSeq System was used to sequence the amplified TCR beta libraries as 87-base-pair reads. The study's processing was this. A later analysis counted approximately 76 million unique TCR beta chains across the 666 repertoires, and some 11 million of these chains were shared by at least two donors. Raw reads were error-corrected and collapsed into unique sequences by a nearest-neighbor algorithm in which closely related sequences were merged to remove PCR and sequencing errors. Alignment of CDR3 sequences to IMGT reference sequences was used to assign V, D and J gene segments. Each retained sequence needed at least a six-nucleotide match to both a V gene segment and a J gene segment. Rearrangements were classified as productive when the CDR3 lacked stop codons and remained in frame with V and J, and all other rearrangements were classified as non-productive. Following IMGT convention, CDR3 was defined as the stretch from the second conserved V-encoded cysteine up to the conserved J-encoded phenylalanine. Sequences without an unambiguous match to a single V gene segment were excluded from the earlier analysis of about 640 of the donors. An earlier analysis of 500 to 600 of the donors classified V segments as functional when productive rearrangements were above 56.7% and as segregating when the standard deviation between donors was above 5%. To diagnose cytomegalovirus status from the catalog of TCR beta chain sequences, a statistical classification framework was built. A later analysis assigned V and J genes by comparing TCR nucleotide sequences with IMGT/GENE-DB human TR gene sequences. In a later analysis, CDR3 sequences and most-parsimonious VDJ recombination scenarios were assigned using the TCRdist pipeline. A later analysis defined each TCR beta chain by its CDR3 amino acid sequence plus V-gene family, and excluded reads lacking a unique V-gene family. A later analysis removed 450 to 600 highly shared, low-generation-probability nucleotide sequences to deal with suspected cross-contamination and a sequencing artifact. For each public chain, a later analysis derived a clonal expansion index from normalized ranks of inferred template counts within each repertoire. A later analysis computed generation probabilities with a VDJ recombination model fitted to out-of-frame rearrangements, and checked the results against IGoR. Hypergeometric tests were used in a later analysis to score TCR-TCR, TCR-HLA and TCR-CMV co-occurrence, with a repertoire-size bias correction applied to the TCR pairs. A later analysis estimated false discovery rates by permuting HLA or CMV assignments 20 times. In a later analysis, co-occurring TCRs were grouped with DBSCAN, and TCRdist sequence similarity was added when clustering was performed within HLA-allele-positive subsets. Repertoires with fewer than 30,000 or more than 120,000 public chains, plus five repertoires with anomalous nucleotide sharing, were excluded from co-occurrence clustering. TCRdb stores this immuneACCESS table with in-frame sequences only. Part of the clones is absent; in the studies checked, under half of the shortfall reflects unresolved V genes, and no reason is known for the rest. That table gives V, J and clone size, and the DNA gave D and trimming. The sample records about 170,000 clones, approximately 80% of which are singletons. Roughly 0.75% of the sample belongs to the ten largest clones.

General study outcomes and caveats: Compared with the approximately 720-donor mean, donors in an Asian-associated ancestry cluster had fewer N-insertions in productive TCRs, according to a later genetic analysis. This cohort had only TCR beta chains sequenced, and the lack of alpha or paired-chain data limited which features could be detected. Broadly in line with IMGT annotations, most TCR beta V segments showed up in productive rearrangements about 87% or about 30% of the time in an earlier analysis of about 500 of the donors. The classifier was reported to diagnose cytomegalovirus status with high specificity and sensitivity in both the original and validation cohorts. Most CMV-associated TCR beta chains appeared to be HLA-restricted in a later analysis, and the HLA associations seemed to be driven largely by CMV exposure. A further reported finding was that TCR beta sequences accurately predicted the HLA-A and HLA-B alleles for most subjects in the first cohort. Several of the top co-occurrence clusters appeared to be linked to parvovirus B19, influenza, CMV and Epstein-Barr virus, according to a later analysis. Seventeen rarely observed V segments, including chromosome 9 orphons, were excluded from the earlier analysis of some 590 of the donors because counts were too low. Most TCR sequences were observed very rarely across donors, whereas some public TCRs were present in many individuals. In a later analysis, the rate of TCR association differed among HLA loci, with DRB1 alleles having the most associated TCRs and HLA-C alleles having the fewest. Compared with equally common non-associated chains, HLA-associated TCR beta chains in a later analysis were more clonally expanded and had lower generation probabilities. A group of highly shared sequence variants was considered likely to be a technical artifact of the sequencing pipeline. A total of about 150 TCR beta chains were listed by the study as associated with cytomegalovirus. A later genetic analysis associated a missense DCLRE1C variant with V-gene and J-gene trimming of TCR beta chains, and an independent cohort replicated the association. The 87-base-pair reads could not distinguish some IMGT-functional V segments, including TRBV6-2 and TRBV6-3, so those segments were excluded. Strong co-occurrence of HLA alleles, especially DR and DQ, made assigning TCR associations to individual alleles difficult. In vitro tests confirmed that a few of the cytomegalovirus-associated TCR beta chains recognize cytomegalovirus antigens. HLA typing was unavailable for some donors at each locus, so association tests used only the typed subset. CMV serostatus was the only immune exposure information available for the cohort. The authors suggested that the approach could potentially be generalized to other disease states and immunological phenotypes. Linkage disequilibrium might explain the correlated functional status among segregating V segments, but an unknown experimental factor could not be excluded. In a later analysis, 16,951 TCR beta sequences were associated with specific HLA alleles at a false discovery rate of 0.05. Presence/absence analyses assumed roughly uniform sequencing depth across donors, an assumption that may not hold.

The source is a woman aged 18-29 years in good health and CMV-seronegative. The receptor chain draws on TRBV4-1 and TRBJ2-7; TRBD2 is perhaps the D gene, given 5 matching bases. Sample: PBMCs. The CDR3 reads CARSQVHIGSSYEQYF. The DNA sequence reads TGCGCCAGGAGCCAAGTTCACATTGGGAGCTCCTACGAGCAGTACTTC.